The T cell receptor beta chain described here comes from a study of chronic HIV infection and antiretroviral therapy (dated by TCRdb to 2013 to 2016). As to this clonotype: This receptor's antigen is unknown. No clone much larger than this one lies a single base away; base qualities are absent.

The CDR3 contains 13 residues, cysteine and phenylalanine counted. This entry keeps only the CDR3 DNA: 39 bases, framed from base 1. V is reduced by 5 bases and J by 5 bases, leaving a spacing of 16 bases between them. Taken from the germline V gene, the CDR1 and CDR2 loops are SQVTM and ANQGSEA. The receptor library was made with 5' RACE. Sequencing was performed on an Illumina MiSeq. Clones were called with MiXCR by TCRdb after fastp trimmed the public reads at Q25, and only in-frame beta chains were retained. Rows are combined by CDR3 protein, so each entry shows the most common genes and DNA. This sample holds some 37,000 distinct CDR3 sequences; about 7.4% were observed only once. In total, the top ten clones hold 2.9% of the sample.

Rearrangement joined TRBV29-1 to TRBJ2-7; no D gene is confidently identified. The specimen sequenced was peripheral blood. This receptor was taken from an adult who had HIV and had not received antiretroviral therapy, or was an uninfected healthy control (not recorded which). The CDR3 has the sequence CSVHSADADEQYF. The bases read TGCAGCGTTCATAGTGCGGACGCCGACGAGCAGTACTTC.